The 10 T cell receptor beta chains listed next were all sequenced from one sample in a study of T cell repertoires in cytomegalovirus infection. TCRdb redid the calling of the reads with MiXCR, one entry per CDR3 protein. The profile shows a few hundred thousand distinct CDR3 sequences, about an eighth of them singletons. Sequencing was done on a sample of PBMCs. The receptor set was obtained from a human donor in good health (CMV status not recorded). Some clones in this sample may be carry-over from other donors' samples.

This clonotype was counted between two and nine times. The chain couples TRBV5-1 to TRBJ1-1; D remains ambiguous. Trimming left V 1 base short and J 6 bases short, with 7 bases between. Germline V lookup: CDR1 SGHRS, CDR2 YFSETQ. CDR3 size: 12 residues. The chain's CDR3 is CASSLPGPEAFF. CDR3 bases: TGCGCCAGCAGCTTGCCGGGCCCTGAAGCTTTCTTT.

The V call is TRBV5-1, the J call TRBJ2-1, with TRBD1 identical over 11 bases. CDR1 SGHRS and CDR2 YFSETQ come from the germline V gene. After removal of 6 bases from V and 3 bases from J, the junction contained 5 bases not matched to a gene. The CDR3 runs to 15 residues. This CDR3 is CASNPGTGGYNEQFF. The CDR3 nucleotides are TGCGCCAGCAACCCGGGGACAGGGGGCTACAATGAGCAGTTCTTC.

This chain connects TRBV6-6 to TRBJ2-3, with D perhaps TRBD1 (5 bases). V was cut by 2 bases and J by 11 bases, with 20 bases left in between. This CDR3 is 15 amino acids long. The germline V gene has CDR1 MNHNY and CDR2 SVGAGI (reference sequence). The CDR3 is CASSYDGQSLSKQYF. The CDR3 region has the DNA TGTGCCAGCAGTTACGATGGACAATCCCTGTCCAAGCAGTATTTT.

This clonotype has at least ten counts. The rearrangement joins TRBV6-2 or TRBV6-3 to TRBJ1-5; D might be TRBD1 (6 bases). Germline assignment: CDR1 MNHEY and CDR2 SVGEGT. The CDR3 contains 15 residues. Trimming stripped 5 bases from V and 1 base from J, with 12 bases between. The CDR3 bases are TGTGCCAGCAGTCGGGCGGACAGAAGCAATCAGCCCCAGCATTTT. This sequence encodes CASSRADRSNQPQHF.

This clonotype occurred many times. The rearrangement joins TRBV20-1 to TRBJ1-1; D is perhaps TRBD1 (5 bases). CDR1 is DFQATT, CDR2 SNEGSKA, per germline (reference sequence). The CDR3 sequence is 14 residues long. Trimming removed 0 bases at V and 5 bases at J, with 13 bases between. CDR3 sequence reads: CSARDNWGGTEAFF. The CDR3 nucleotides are TGCAGTGCTAGAGACAATTGGGGGGGAACTGAAGCTTTCTTT.

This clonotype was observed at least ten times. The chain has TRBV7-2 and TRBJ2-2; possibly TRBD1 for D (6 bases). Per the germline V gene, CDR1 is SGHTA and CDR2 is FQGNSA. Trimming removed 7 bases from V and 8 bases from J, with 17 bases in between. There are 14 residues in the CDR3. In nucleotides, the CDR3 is TGTGCCAGCACAGCCGGGACACAGTTAGGGGAGCTGTTTTTT. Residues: CASTAGTQLGELFF.

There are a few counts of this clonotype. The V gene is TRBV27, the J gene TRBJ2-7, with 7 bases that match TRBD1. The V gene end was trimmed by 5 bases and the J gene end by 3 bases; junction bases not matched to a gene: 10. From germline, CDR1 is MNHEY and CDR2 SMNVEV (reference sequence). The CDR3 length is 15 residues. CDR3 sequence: CASSHPGQQYYEQYF. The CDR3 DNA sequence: TGTGCCAGCAGTCACCCGGGACAGCAGTACTACGAGCAGTACTTC.

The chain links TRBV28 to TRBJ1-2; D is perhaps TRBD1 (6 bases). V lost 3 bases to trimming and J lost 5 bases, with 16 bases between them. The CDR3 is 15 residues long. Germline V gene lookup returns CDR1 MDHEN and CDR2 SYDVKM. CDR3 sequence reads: CASSFPTGRDYGYTF. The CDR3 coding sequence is TGTGCCAGCAGTTTCCCTACAGGGAGAGATTATGGCTACACCTTC.

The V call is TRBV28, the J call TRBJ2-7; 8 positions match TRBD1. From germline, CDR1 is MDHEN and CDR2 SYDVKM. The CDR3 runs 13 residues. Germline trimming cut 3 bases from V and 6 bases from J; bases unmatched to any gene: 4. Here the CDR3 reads CASSLDDRGEQYF. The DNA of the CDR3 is TGTGCCAGCAGTTTGGACGACAGGGGCGAGCAGTACTTC.

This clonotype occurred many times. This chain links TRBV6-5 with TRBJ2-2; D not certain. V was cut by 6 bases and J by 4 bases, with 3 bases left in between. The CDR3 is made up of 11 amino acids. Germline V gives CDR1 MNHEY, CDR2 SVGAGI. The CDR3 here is CASRRTGELFF. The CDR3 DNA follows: TGTGCCAGCAGACGCACCGGGGAGCTGTTTTTT.